The clone carrying this T cell receptor (beta chain) was seen at least ten times. What it recognizes is unknown. These data originate in a study of T cell repertoires in cytomegalovirus infection. In the study overall: Matching HLA type, along with CMV infection, was indicated by public TCR beta signatures.

Regarding the study as a whole: Dominating the ex vivo response were TCR beta clonotypes that were CMV-specific and HLA-C-restricted. The cumulative frequency of public TCR beta families distinguished individuals who carried CMV together with the relevant HLA.

One entry per CDR3 protein results from TCRdb running MiXCR on the reads. The sample carries hundreds of thousands of distinct CDR3 sequences, 15% to 20% recorded once. From germline, CDR1 is KGHSH and CDR2 LQKENI. The CDR3 has 20 amino acids. Trimming cost V 0 bases and J 2 bases, with 22 bases left between them. Sequenced sample: PBMCs. The receptor was isolated from a human donor in good health (CMV status not recorded). Some clones in this sample may be carry-over from other donors' samples. The chain carries TRBV18 and TRBJ1-4; D is unresolved. CDR3 in amino acids: CASSPPNSHADLGTNEKLFF. The CDR3 DNA follows: TGTGCCAGCTCACCACCGAATTCGCATGCCGACCTTGGGACTAATGAAAAACTGTTTTTT.